This T cell receptor beta chain was observed in a study of monozygotic twins with inflammatory bowel disease. Following a re-call of the 5' RACE reads, TCRdb has one entry per CDR3 protein and lacks DNA. The table counts 300,000 to 350,000 distinct CDR3 sequences; 2% to 2.5% lies in the top ten. Germline V gene data show CDR1 as SEHNR and CDR2 as FQNEAQ (reference sequence). The CDR3 is 14 residues long. As regards this clonotype: Its antigen is not known.

Notes on the study in general: Comparison of concordant versus discordant twins revealed no difference in repertoire similarity, possibly due to limited power. IBD patients shared fewer clonotypes with other individuals than healthy twins, especially patients with disease activity signs. Among IBD patients, TCRbeta diversity (inverse Simpson) was lower than in healthy co-twins.

The TCR comes from a human donor with ulcerative colitis or Crohn's disease, or a healthy co-twin of an affected twin (not recorded which). This chain uses TRBV7-9 with TRBJ2-7; absent DNA, TCRdb's TRBD1 call cannot be checked. Source material: blood. The CDR3: CASSLAFGVREQYF. Combining the CDR3 with reference TRBV7-9 and TRBJ2-7 gives the whole variable domain DTGVSQNPRHKITKRGQNVTFRCDPISEHNRLYWYRQTLGQGPEFLTYFQNEAQLEKSRLLSDRFSAERPKGSFSTLEIQRTEQGDSAMYLCASSLAFGVREQYFGPGTRLTVT.